This passage covers 3 T cell receptor beta chains from one sample sequenced in a study of T cells in Graves' hyperthyroidism and ophthalmopathy (dated by TCRdb to the late 2010s). Library prep was done by multiplex PCR. The instrument given in TCRdb is Illumina HiSeq 2000. The TCR beta CDR3 regions were amplified from RNA transcripts. The TCR CDR3 was subjected to a first round of RT-PCR using the HTBI primer set and the Qiagen OneStep RT-PCR kit. Using fastp trimming at Q25 and MiXCR clonotype assembly, TCRdb reanalyzed the public sequencing data and kept in-frame beta chains. All rows with the same CDR3 protein become a single entry with the most common DNA and genes. Present in this sample are hundreds of thousands of distinct CDR3 sequences, over 12% of which were seen just once. The ten largest make up about 20% of the sample. The sequenced sample was blood. These receptors all stem from a woman aged 55-69 years with Graves' ophthalmopathy.

This clonotype was recorded many times. The V call is TRBV12-3 or TRBV12-4, the J call TRBJ2-7, with 7 bases that match TRBD1. This CDR3 spans 14 amino acids. Trimming took 5 bases from V and 2 from J; bases not matched to a gene: 6. The CDR3 loop reads CASSTLGTAYEQYF. CDR3 nucleotides: TGTGCCAGCAGTACACTCGGGACAGCCTACGAGCAGTACTTC.

At least ten counts were recorded for this clonotype. The genes are TRBV20-1 and TRBJ2-1; TRBD2 agrees at 10 bases. The CDR3 sequence is 15 residues long. CDR1 and CDR2 from the germline V gene are DFQATT and SNEGSKA (reference sequence). Trimming removed 4 bases from V and 6 bases from J; junction bases left unmatched: 9. CDR3 amino acids: CSANSLAGVFNEQFF. CDR3 nucleotides: TGCAGTGCTAACTCTCTAGCGGGAGTGTTCAATGAGCAGTTCTTC.

The table lists this clonotype with many counts. One end of the junction fails to match germline, which may point to a read error. This chain joins TRBV5-1 and TRBJ2-7; D not resolved. Germline CDR1 reads SGHRS; CDR2 reads YFSETQ. The CDR3 extends over 12 amino acids. This chain's CDR3 is CASSLGGYEQYF. The CDR3 DNA sequence: TGTGCCAGCAGCTTAGGTGGCTACGAGCAGTACTTC.